Listed below are T cell receptor beta chains from one sample, sequenced in a study of blood T cells in healthy people across ages. TCRdb passed the 5' RACE reads through MiXCR, listing each CDR3 protein once. The sample carries 700,000 to 900,000 distinct CDR3 sequences, approximately 53% recorded once. The specimen was blood. These receptors were taken from a man older than 75 in good health. Each CDR3 is given with its conserved first and last residue. The D gene is left open where the match is weak. The size of a clone is reported for some rows only, either as once, few or many, or as a class for expanded clones.

d_gene	v_gene	j_gene	abundance	CDR3aa	CDR3nt
.	TRBV29-1	TRBJ2-1	few	CSVVYREGYNEQFF	TGCAGCGTTGTTTACAGGGAGGGATACAATGAGCAGTTCTTC
TRBD2	TRBV20-1	TRBJ2-1	.	CSVRVRREGRSEQFF	TGCAGTGTTAGAGTTCGGCGGGAGGGACGGAGTGAGCAGTTCTTC
TRBD2	TRBV7-3	TRBJ2-3	.	CASSISGSNTDTQYF	TGTGCCAGCAGCATTAGCGGGAGTAACACAGATACGCAGTATTTT
.	TRBV20-1	TRBJ2-5	few	CSASGSTETQYF	TGCAGTGCTAGTGGTTCGACGGAGACCCAGTACTTC
.	TRBV24-1	TRBJ1-5	.	CATSSRDGYSNQPQHF	TGTGCCACCAGTAGCCGGGACGGTTATAGCAATCAGCCCCAGCATTTT
.	TRBV20-1	TRBJ2-7	.	CSARVRGDEQYF	TGCAGTGCTAGAGTCAGAGGGGACGAGCAGTACTTC
TRBD1	TRBV28	TRBJ1-4	.	CASSASGQGDEKLFF	TGTGCCAGCAGTGCCTCGGGACAGGGGGATGAAAAACTGTTTTTT
.	TRBV29-1	TRBJ2-5	.	CSPEEQADEQYF	TGCAGCCCTGAGGAGCAAGCCGATGAGCAGTACTTC
TRBD1	TRBV7-2	TRBJ2-1	.	CASSLVNDRGDEQFF	TGTGCCAGCAGCTTAGTAAATGACAGGGGGGATGAGCAGTTCTTC
.	TRBV9	TRBJ2-4	.	CASSPRSGRTGDEQYF	TGTGCCAGCAGCCCTCGGAGCGGGCGCACAGGGGATGAGCAGTACTTC
.	TRBV10-3	TRBJ2-7	.	CAISEHLGGSAYEQYF	TGTGCCATCAGTGAGCACTTGGGTGGCAGCGCCTACGAGCAGTACTTC
.	TRBV3-1	TRBJ2-1	.	CASSHPLESEQFF	TGTGCCAGCAGCCATCCGCTAGAGAGTGAGCAGTTCTTC
.	TRBV7-3	TRBJ1-5	.	CASSLAGGVGQPQHF	TGTGCCAGCAGCTTAGCCGGGGGCGTAGGTCAGCCCCAGCATTTT
.	TRBV6-5	TRBJ2-7	few	CASSDRDSSYEQYF	TGTGCCAGCAGTGACCGGGACTCTTCCTACGAGCAGTACTTC
TRBD1	TRBV4-1	TRBJ1-4	.	CASSQQGVDEKLFF	TGCGCCAGCAGCCAACAGGGGGTAGATGAAAAACTGTTTTTT
TRBD1	TRBV4-1	TRBJ2-7	.	CASSRFDRGPKTYGQYF	TGCGCCAGCAGCCGGTTCGACAGGGGCCCGAAGACCTACGGGCAGTACTTC
.	TRBV15	TRBJ1-6	.	CATSSRAYSPLHF	TGTGCCACCAGCAGTAGGGCGTATTCACCCCTCCACTTT
.	TRBV20-1	TRBJ1-1	.	CSARGREMNTEAFF	TGCAGTGCTAGAGGAAGGGAGATGAACACTGAAGCTTTCTTT
TRBD2	TRBV5-1	TRBJ2-3	.	CASSRTSGTFRYAYF	TGCGCCAGCAGCCGGACTAGCGGGACCTTCAGATACGCGTATTTT
.	TRBV6-2/TRBV6-3	TRBJ2-1	.	CASSRLPLSYNEQFF	TGTGCCAGCAGTCGACTCCCCCTCTCCTACAATGAGCAGTTCTTC
TRBD2	TRBV7-9	TRBJ2-3	.	CASSLGLAGGLHRYAYF	TGTGCCAGCAGCCTTGGACTAGCGGGGGGCTTGCACAGATACGCGTATTTT
.	TRBV7-2	TRBJ2-3	few	CASSLGTTLPDTQYF	TGTGCCAGCAGCTTAGGGACTACCCTCCCAGATACGCAGTATTTT
.	TRBV6-6	TRBJ2-1	.	CASTLRRGNEQFF	TGTGCCAGCACCCTCCGGAGAGGGAATGAGCAGTTCTTC
TRBD2	TRBV7-9	TRBJ2-1	.	CAAGAAREPNEQFF	TGTGCCGCTGGGGCGGCGCGGGAGCCCAATGAGCAGTTCTTC
.	TRBV25-1	TRBJ2-1	.	CASSELGGSYNEQFF	TGTGCCAGCAGTGAATTAGGCGGGTCGTACAATGAGCAGTTCTTC
TRBD2	TRBV7-6	TRBJ2-7	.	CASSLGVGTSADEQYF	TGTGCCAGCAGCTTAGGGGTCGGGACTAGCGCCGACGAGCAGTACTTC
.	TRBV2	TRBJ2-7	few	CASKDREEQYF	TGTGCCAGCAAAGATCGTGAGGAGCAGTACTTC
TRBD2	TRBV15	TRBJ2-5	.	CATSLLGRGETQYF	TGTGCCACCAGCCTCCTGGGGAGGGGAGAGACCCAGTACTTC
.	TRBV6-5	TRBJ1-2	.	CASSLGPGSEGYTF	TGTGCCAGCAGCTTAGGTCCAGGTTCTGAAGGCTACACCTTC
.	TRBV27	TRBJ2-7	.	CASSLLAVYNEQYF	TGTGCCAGCAGTTTATTAGCGGTTTACAATGAGCAGTACTTC
TRBD1	TRBV7-2	TRBJ1-5	.	CASSLGGDRGPPQHF	TGTGCCAGCAGCTTAGGGGGGGACAGAGGGCCGCCCCAGCATTTT
.	TRBV20-1	TRBJ1-2	few	CSARDIPGYTF	TGCAGTGCTAGAGATATACCCGGCTACACCTTC
TRBD1	TRBV5-1	TRBJ2-5	.	CASSPRGGQVQETQYF	TGCGCCAGCAGCCCTCGAGGGGGACAGGTACAAGAGACCCAGTACTTC
.	TRBV2	TRBJ2-1	.	CASCGYGAGNEQFF	TGTGCCAGCTGCGGCTACGGGGCCGGCAATGAGCAGTTCTTC
.	TRBV6-4	TRBJ2-5	once	CASSETNEETQYF	TGTGCCAGCAGTGAGACTAATGAAGAGACCCAGTACTTC
.	TRBV29-1	TRBJ1-2	.	CSVESWGVKDYGYTF	TGCAGCGTTGAATCCTGGGGGGTGAAGGACTATGGCTACACCTTC
.	TRBV12-3/TRBV12-4	TRBJ1-4	.	CASSFYLTATNEKLFF	TGTGCCAGCAGTTTTTATTTGACAGCAACTAATGAAAAACTGTTTTTT
.	TRBV5-1	TRBJ1-2	.	CASSSAGNYGYTF	TGTGCCAGCAGCTCTGCAGGCAACTATGGCTACACCTTC
.	TRBV29-1	TRBJ2-3	few	CSAEWLAGDTQYF	TGCAGCGCGGAGTGGCTAGCTGGAGATACGCAGTATTTT
TRBD1	TRBV6-5	TRBJ2-5	.	CASSMTGGQETQYF	TGTGCCAGCAGCATGACAGGGGGACAAGAGACCCAGTACTTC